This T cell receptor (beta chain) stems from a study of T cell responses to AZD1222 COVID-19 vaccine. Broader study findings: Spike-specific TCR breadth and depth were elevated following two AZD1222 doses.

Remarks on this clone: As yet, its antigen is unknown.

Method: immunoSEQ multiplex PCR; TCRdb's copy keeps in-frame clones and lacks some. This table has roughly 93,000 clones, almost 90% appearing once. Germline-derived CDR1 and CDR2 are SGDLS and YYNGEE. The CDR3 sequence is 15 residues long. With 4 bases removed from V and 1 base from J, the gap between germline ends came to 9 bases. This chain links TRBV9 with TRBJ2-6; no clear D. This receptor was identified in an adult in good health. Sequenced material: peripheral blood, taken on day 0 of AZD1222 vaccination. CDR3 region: CASSPTGSGANVLTF. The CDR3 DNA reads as TGTGCCAGCAGCCCGACGGGTTCTGGGGCCAACGTCCTGACTTTC.